The rows below give T cell receptor beta chains drawn from one sample of a study of T cells in localized non-small cell lung cancer. The assay was immunoSEQ multiplex PCR, and TCRdb's table has in-frame clones only and misses some. The sample yields under 35,000 clones, around 90% seen once. The sequences come from peripheral blood, collected before any cancer treatment. The receptor source for this set is a female donor of 60 years or more with stage I lung adenocarcinoma. Each CDR3 is given with its conserved first and last residue.

v_gene: TRBV18; j_gene: TRBJ1-1; CDR3aa: CASSGNRGNTEAFF
v_gene: TRBV7-5; j_gene: TRBJ2-3; CDR3aa: CVRSRRGRSTDTQYF
v_gene: TRBV18; j_gene: TRBJ1-1; CDR3aa: CASSPLSLGDSSFTEAFF
v_gene: TRBV6-1; j_gene: TRBJ1-2; CDR3aa: CASKTGVSYGYTF
v_gene: TRBV6-4; j_gene: TRBJ1-4; CDR3aa: CASGAGYNEKLFF
v_gene: TRBV5-1; j_gene: TRBJ2-7; CDR3aa: CASSLTGTGYEQYF
v_gene: TRBV5-6; j_gene: TRBJ2-1; CDR3aa: CASSPFGTEQFF
v_gene: TRBV5-8; j_gene: TRBJ2-2; CDR3aa: CASSWTSSGAWNTGELFF
v_gene: TRBV28; j_gene: TRBJ1-5; CDR3aa: CASSLVRDQPQHF
v_gene: TRBV19; j_gene: TRBJ2-7; CDR3aa: CASSLGQGTYEQYF
v_gene: TRBV5-1; j_gene: TRBJ1-4; CDR3aa: CASSLLFAANEKLFF
v_gene: TRBV7-9; j_gene: TRBJ1-5; CDR3aa: CASSLGSARQTMQPQHF
v_gene: TRBV5-1; j_gene: TRBJ1-1; CDR3aa: CASSLQGDMNTEAFF
v_gene: TRBV10-1; j_gene: TRBJ1-2; CDR3aa: CASSESRDKGYGYTF
v_gene: TRBV6-1; j_gene: TRBJ1-3; CDR3aa: CASSGLGSGNTIYF
v_gene: TRBV5-5; j_gene: TRBJ2-5; CDR3aa: CASSLLAGAETQYF
v_gene: TRBV6-5; j_gene: TRBJ1-1; CDR3aa: CAISEAGNTEAFF
v_gene: TRBV18; j_gene: TRBJ1-3; CDR3aa: CASSPPGKGMLAGNTIYF